A single sample gave rise to the 11 T cell receptor beta chains below, sequenced in a study of T cell responses to AZD1222 COVID-19 vaccine. The repertoire was sequenced with immunoSEQ multiplex PCR; TCRdb's copy has only in-frame clones and lacks some. The sample contains tens of thousands of clones, 80% to 90% of which appear only once. Sequenced here: peripheral blood, sampled 28 days after the second AZD1222 dose. All receptors come from an adult who received the AZD1222 COVID-19 vaccine.

V is TRBV30 and J is TRBJ2-7; D not certain. From germline, CDR1 is GTSNPN and CDR2 SVGIG (reference sequence). This CDR3 region has 12 residues. V was pared by 2 bases and J by 6 bases, with 11 bases between. The CDR3 loop is CAWSYGFGEQYF. The DNA for the CDR3 is TGTGCCTGGAGTTACGGCTTTGGCGAGCAGTACTTC.

This clone occurred once. The rearrangement links TRBV3-1 (or the pseudogene TRBV3-2) to TRBJ2-1; 8 nucleotides agree with TRBD2. The CDR3 is made up of 16 amino acids. V lost 4 bases, J lost 3 bases, and 8 bases stayed unmatched. Germline CDR1 is LGHDT and CDR2 is YNNKEL (reference sequence). The CDR3 loop is CASSRAAGVGYNEQFF. DNA for the CDR3: TGTGCCAGCAGCCGAGCAGCGGGAGTGGGCTACAATGAGCAGTTCTTC.

Details on this clone: Other DNA sequences in the sample encode the same CDR3. The rearrangement joins TRBV5-1 to TRBJ1-4; 7 bases agree with TRBD1. CDR3 size: 14 residues. Germline lookup yields CDR1 SGHRS and CDR2 YFSETQ. V lost 4 bases and J lost 5; bases outside the gene matches: 5. The CDR3 DNA reads TGCGCCAGCAGCCTCGGACAGGACAATGAAAAACTGTTTTTT. The encoded protein is CASSLGQDNEKLFF.

The rearrangement links TRBV5-1 to TRBJ2-7; the D is unclear. Deletions cut 4 bases from V and 0 bases from J, with 11 bases between. Germline V gene sequence: CDR1 SGHRS, CDR2 YFSETQ. The CDR3 spans 14 residues. CDR3 in DNA: TGCGCCAGCAGCGTATCGGGCAGCTCCTACGAGCAGTACTTC. It codes for CASSVSGSSYEQYF.

This clone was picked up one time. The chain carries TRBV27 and TRBJ2-1, with 9 bases lining up with TRBD1. The V gene end was trimmed by 8 bases and the J gene end by 9 bases; junction bases not matched to a gene: 14. CDR1 and CDR2 (germline): MNHEY, SMNVEV (reference sequence). The CDR3 runs 15 residues. CDR3 in amino acids: CASAPRTGVHSEQFF. The CDR3 bases are TGTGCCAGCGCCCCCCGGACAGGGGTTCATTCTGAGCAGTTCTTC.

The J gene is TRBJ2-7, the V gene TRBV6-5, with 9 positions matching TRBD1. Germline assignment: CDR1 MNHEY and CDR2 SVGAGI. Trimming at V came to 2 bases and at J to 6 bases, leaving 8 bases not matched to a gene. The CDR3 contains 15 residues. CDR3 in amino acids: CASSYLRTGVGEQYF. CDR3 nucleotide sequence: TGTGCCAGCAGTTACCTAAGGACAGGGGTGGGCGAGCAGTACTTC.

The rearrangement uses TRBV7-2 and TRBJ1-2; the D gene is possibly TRBD1 (5 bases). Deletions cut 3 bases from V and 7 bases from J, with 15 bases between. CDR1 is SGHTA, CDR2 FQGNSA, per germline. The CDR3 extends over 14 amino acids. This CDR3 is CASSLGRDTGGYTF. In DNA, the CDR3 is TGTGCCAGCAGCTTGGGGAGGGATACAGGTGGCTACACCTTC.

The chain has TRBV7-3 and TRBJ2-1; D is ambiguous. The ends were cut back, 5 bases at V and 4 bases at J, with 9 bases in the middle. Germline V gene sequence: CDR1 SGHTA, CDR2 FQGTGA. The CDR3 runs 13 residues. CDR3 in amino acids: CASSLNRYNEQFF. The CDR3 DNA follows: TGTGCCAGCAGCCTAAACAGATACAATGAGCAGTTCTTC.

The J gene is TRBJ1-2, the V gene TRBV7-9, with D possibly being TRBD1 (5 bases). Germline CDR1 SEHNR, CDR2 FQNEAQ (reference sequence). V lost 1 base and J lost 8, with 8 bases in between. The CDR3 extends over 12 amino acids. In nucleotides, the CDR3 is TGTGCCAGCAGCTTAGTGCAGGGAGGCTACACCTTC. Translated, it gives CASSLVQGGYTF.

V is TRBV19 and J is TRBJ2-7; D is unclear. The CDR3 spans 15 residues. Germline CDR1 is LNHDA and CDR2 is SQIVND (reference sequence). V lost 7 bases, J lost 2 bases, and 18 bases lay in between. CDR3 region: CASTVAPDPAYEQYF. CDR3 nucleotides: TGTGCCAGTACCGTCGCCCCGGATCCGGCCTACGAGCAGTACTTC.

This chain joins TRBV15 and TRBJ2-7, with 7 bases that match TRBD2. With V trimmed by 0 bases and J by 7 bases, 9 bases remained unmatched. CDR1 is LNHNV, CDR2 YYDKDF, per germline (reference sequence). The CDR3 runs 15 residues. The CDR3 reads CATSRDFPGGGEQYF. The CDR3 DNA follows: TGTGCCACCAGCAGAGATTTCCCGGGAGGAGGGGAGCAGTACTTC.